The next 4 T cell receptor beta chains were all read from a single sample in a study of CD8 T cells in Susac syndrome. RNA amounts of roughly 0.5 to 1 ug underwent reverse transcription with random hexamers. Via MiXCR, TCRdb re-called the immunoSEQ multiplex PCR reads, giving one row per CDR3 protein. The sample records 150,000 to 200,000 distinct CDR3 sequences, over 85% being singletons. The sequencing sample was made of CD4+ T cells from PBMCs. The source is a human donor in good health.

This rearrangement joins TRBV19 to TRBJ1-1; possible D gene TRBD1, 5 bases. CDR1 is LNHDA and CDR2 is SQIVND in the germline V gene (reference sequence). This CDR3 spans 11 amino acids. Trimming removed 7 bases from V and 8 bases from J, with 11 bases in between. As DNA, the CDR3 is TGTGCCAGTACCCGAGGGGTCGAAGCTTTCTTT. It yields the protein CASTRGVEAFF.

V and J are TRBV4-1 and TRBJ2-7; D uncertain. Deletions cut 0 bases from V and 3 bases from J, with 12 bases between. This CDR3 is built from 15 residues. Germline CDR1 is MGHRA and CDR2 is YSYEKL. As DNA, the CDR3 is TGCGCCAGCAGCCAAGATCTGAGCGCCGTCTACGAGCAGTACTTC. Translation: CASSQDLSAVYEQYF.

This sequence joins TRBV25-1 and TRBJ1-6; TRBD1 matches at 9 bases. The ends lost 5 bases at V and 10 bases at J; junction bases unmatched: 9. The germline V gene has CDR1 MGHDK and CDR2 SYGVNS. This CDR3 is built from 15 residues. CDR3 DNA sequence: TGTGCCAGCAGTCCTCCGGGACAGGGAGGCTCACCCCTCCACTTT. It codes for CASSPPGQGGSPLHF.

The J gene is TRBJ1-1, the V gene TRBV4-1; a weak D match, TRBD1 (5 bases). Germline V gene data show CDR1 as MGHRA and CDR2 as YSYEKL. V was clipped by 1 base and J by 1 base, with 16 bases between them. The CDR3 is 17 amino acids. The CDR3 sequence: CASSQVRDSSKNTEAFF. The DNA of the CDR3 is TGCGCCAGCAGCCAAGTTAGAGACAGCTCAAAGAACACTGAAGCTTTCTTT.